Listed below are T cell receptor beta chains from one sample, sequenced in a study of beta chain features in type 1 diabetes. Sequencing used immunoSEQ multiplex PCR; TCRdb keeps in-frame clones, though not all of them. The top ten clones hold more than 0.1% of a sample with over 600,000 clones, 12% of them seen once. What was sequenced was naive CD4+ T cells from blood. These receptors were taken from a man aged 25-45 years with type 1 diabetes. Each CDR3 is given with its conserved first and last residue. Each record gives: V gene, clone size, D gene, J gene, CDR3 protein, CDR3 DNA. The D gene is left open where the match is weak. A row's size may be missing; if present it is once, few, many or a size class.

>TRBV7-2|few|-|TRBJ1-6
CASSFIPRDFDSPLHF
TGTGCCAGCAGCTTTATTCCCCGGGACTTTGATTCACCCCTCCACTTT
>TRBV21-1|-|-|TRBJ1-3
CASPPGRDGNTIYF
TGTGCCAGCCCACCCGGTAGGGACGGAAACACCATATATTTT
>TRBV9|few|-|TRBJ1-4
CASSVAVQENEKLFF
TGTGCCAGCAGCGTAGCTGTACAGGAAAATGAAAAACTGTTTTTT
>TRBV4-3|few|-|TRBJ1-2
CASSQDLQGPYGYTF
TGCGCCAGCAGCCAAGACCTCCAGGGTCCGTATGGCTACACCTTC
>TRBV18|-|TRBD1|TRBJ1-3
CASSQSTGANSGNTIYF
TGTGCCAGCTCACAGTCTACAGGGGCGAACTCTGGAAACACCATATATTTT
>TRBV6-5|few|-|TRBJ2-1
CASSSVGEQFF
TGTGCCAGCAGTTCTGTCGGTGAGCAGTTCTTC
>TRBV29-1|-|-|TRBJ2-3
CSVVLGRLSTDTQYF
TGCAGCGTTGTCCTAGGACGGCTGAGCACAGATACGCAGTATTTT
>TRBV10-3|few|TRBD1|TRBJ1-6
CAISEGPGQGVNNSPLHF
TGTGCCATCAGTGAGGGACCGGGACAGGGAGTTAATAATTCACCCCTCCACTTT
>TRBV25-1|few|-|TRBJ1-5
CASSERYSNQPQHF
TGTGCCAGCAGTGAGCGGTATAGCAATCAGCCCCAGCATTTT
>TRBV7-2|few|-|TRBJ1-5
CASSSKTQGWSQPQHF
TGTGCCAGCAGCTCTAAAACTCAGGGTTGGAGTCAGCCCCAGCATTTT
>TRBV11-3|-|-|TRBJ2-1
CASSPLWETNEQFF
TGTGCCAGCAGCCCCCTTTGGGAGACGAATGAGCAGTTCTTC
>TRBV11-2|-|-|TRBJ2-7
CASRLQPYEQYF
TGTGCCAGCAGACTACAGCCCTACGAGCAGTACTTC
>TRBV7-9|few|-|TRBJ2-3
CASSPGTETDTQYF
TGTGCCAGCAGCCCCGGGACGGAGACAGATACGCAGTATTTT
>TRBV6-5|-|TRBD2|TRBJ2-7
CASSYAGVSSYEQYF
TGTGCCAGCAGTTACGCGGGGGTAAGCTCCTACGAGCAGTACTTC
>TRBV4-3|-|TRBD1|TRBJ2-7
CASSQDKTGGSYEQYF
TGCGCCAGCAGCCAAGATAAAACAGGGGGCTCCTACGAGCAGTACTTC
>TRBV7-9|few|-|TRBJ2-5
CASSLALHAQETQYF
TGTGCCAGCAGCTTAGCGCTCCACGCCCAAGAGACCCAGTACTTC
>TRBV7-8|-|-|TRBJ1-2
CASSQGRGGTNGYTF
TGTGCCAGCAGCCAAGGGAGGGGAGGCACAAATGGCTACACCTTC
>TRBV19|-|TRBD2|TRBJ2-3
CASRKGSGGSTDTQYF
TGTGCCAGTAGGAAGGGTAGCGGGGGTTCCACAGATACGCAGTATTTT
>TRBV19|-|TRBD1|TRBJ2-1
CASDQGGYEQFF
TGTGCCAGTGACCAAGGGGGCTATGAGCAGTTCTTC
>TRBV7-2|-|-|TRBJ2-3
CASSLVVVTQYF
TGTGCCAGCAGCTTAGTCGTCGTTACGCAGTATTTT
>TRBV6-6|few|-|TRBJ1-1
CASVYAGGQAEAFF
TGTGCCAGCGTCTACGCCGGGGGGCAGGCTGAAGCTTTCTTT
>TRBV18|few|TRBD2|TRBJ2-5
CASSPPGTSGEETQYF
TGTGCCAGCTCACCCCCCGGGACTAGCGGAGAAGAGACCCAGTACTTC
>TRBV7-2|-|-|TRBJ2-1
CASSYPDRYNEQFF
TGTGCCAGCAGCTACCCGGACAGATACAATGAGCAGTTCTTC
>TRBV5-1|-|-|TRBJ2-6
CASSLEESGANVLTF
TGCGCCAGCAGCTTAGAGGAATCTGGGGCCAACGTCCTGACTTTC
>TRBV13|few|-|TRBJ1-1
CASSLPRPEPEAFF
TGTGCCAGCAGCTTACCACGGCCTGAGCCTGAAGCTTTCTTT
>TRBV7-2|few|-|TRBJ1-4
CATGRGINEKLFF
TGTGCCACCGGAAGGGGTATTAATGAAAAACTGTTTTTT
>TRBV5-6|-|-|TRBJ1-4
CASSLDKGYSEKLFF
TGTGCCAGCAGCTTGGATAAGGGATATAGTGAAAAACTGTTTTTT
>TRBV2|-|-|TRBJ2-7
CASSGQISYEQYF
TGTGCCAGCAGTGGACAGATCTCCTACGAGCAGTACTTC
>TRBV5-1|-|TRBD1|TRBJ1-1
CASSFYRGGTEAFF
TGCGCCAGCAGCTTCTACAGGGGCGGCACTGAAGCTTTCTTT
>TRBV7-2|few|-|TRBJ2-6
CASSRGAGANVLTF
TGTGCCAGCAGCCGTGGTGCCGGGGCCAACGTCCTGACTTTC
>TRBV2|few|-|TRBJ1-6
CASSEGGSYNSPLHF
TGTGCCAGCAGTGAAGGGGGCTCCTATAATTCACCCCTCCACTTT